These T cell receptor beta chains were read from a single sample in a study of identical twins. TCRdb reprocessed the 5' RACE reads with MiXCR, giving one entry per CDR3 protein. The sample has 1.5 million to 2 million distinct CDR3 sequences, roughly a third seen once. The sequencing sample was made of cord blood. The receptors stem from a newborn girl in good health. Each CDR3 is given with its conserved first and last residue. The D gene is left open where the match is weak. Part of the rows lack a size; the others show once, few, many or a class for expanded clones.

CDR3 DNA: TGCAGTGCTAGAGATGCCAGGGGTAGGGATAATTCACCCCTCCACTTT; CDR3 protein: CSARDARGRDNSPLHF; J gene: TRBJ1-6; CDR3 length: 16; V gene: TRBV20-1; clone size: -; D gene: -
CDR3 DNA: TGTGCCAGCAGCAAAGTTAGCGGGGGGTACAATGAGCAGTTCTTC; CDR3 protein: CASSKVSGGYNEQFF; J gene: TRBJ2-1; CDR3 length: 15; V gene: TRBV21-1; clone size: once; D gene: -
CDR3 DNA: TGTGCCATCAGTGAAGCGTTAAAGAGGATTGGAGATAATGAGCAGTTCTTC; CDR3 protein: CAISEALKRIGDNEQFF; J gene: TRBJ2-1; CDR3 length: 17; V gene: TRBV10-3; clone size: few; D gene: -
CDR3 DNA: TGTGCCAGCAGCCCCCCGGACAGGGCGTACAATGGCTACACCTTC; CDR3 protein: CASSPPDRAYNGYTF; J gene: TRBJ1-2; CDR3 length: 15; V gene: TRBV11-2; clone size: -; D gene: TRBD1
CDR3 DNA: TGTGCCAGTAGAAGGCTAGACTATGGCTACACCTTC; CDR3 protein: CASRRLDYGYTF; J gene: TRBJ1-2; CDR3 length: 12; V gene: TRBV19; clone size: -; D gene: -
CDR3 DNA: TGTGCCAGTAGTATCGGGGGACGGGGCAATCAGCCCCAGCATTTT; CDR3 protein: CASSIGGRGNQPQHF; J gene: TRBJ1-5; CDR3 length: 15; V gene: TRBV19; clone size: few; D gene: -
CDR3 DNA: TGCAGCGTTATTCGGGGGTATTCCTATGGCTACACCTTC; CDR3 protein: CSVIRGYSYGYTF; J gene: TRBJ1-2; CDR3 length: 13; V gene: TRBV29-1; clone size: many; D gene: -
CDR3 DNA: TGTGCCAGCAGCCAAAGGGCTAGAGCTACGCAGTATTTT; CDR3 protein: CASSQRARATQYF; J gene: TRBJ2-3; CDR3 length: 13; V gene: TRBV4-2; clone size: few; D gene: -
CDR3 DNA: TGTAGTGCAGACAGGGGTTGGCTCTACGAGCAGTACTTC; CDR3 protein: CSADRGWLYEQYF; J gene: TRBJ2-7; CDR3 length: 13; V gene: TRBV20-1; clone size: -; D gene: TRBD1
CDR3 DNA: TGTGCCAGCAGCCCCCTAGCGGGGGGCTACGAGCAGTACTTC; CDR3 protein: CASSPLAGGYEQYF; J gene: TRBJ2-7; CDR3 length: 14; V gene: TRBV12-3/TRBV12-4; clone size: many; D gene: TRBD2
CDR3 DNA: TGTGCCAGCATCCCGGGGGGGGGCACTGAAGCTTTCTTT; CDR3 protein: CASIPGGGTEAFF; J gene: TRBJ1-1; CDR3 length: 13; V gene: TRBV7-9; clone size: -; D gene: -
CDR3 DNA: TGTGCCAGCAGCCCGGGGGTGGACACTGAAGCTTTCTTT; CDR3 protein: CASSPGVDTEAFF; J gene: TRBJ1-1; CDR3 length: 13; V gene: TRBV9; clone size: few; D gene: -
CDR3 DNA: TGTGCCACCAGTGGAGGGAACCCCTATGGCTACACCTTC; CDR3 protein: CATSGGNPYGYTF; J gene: TRBJ1-2; CDR3 length: 13; V gene: TRBV24-1; clone size: -; D gene: -
CDR3 DNA: TGTGCCAGCAGCCTTATTTCGGGGGGCGGGGAGCAGTACTTC; CDR3 protein: CASSLISGGGEQYF; J gene: TRBJ2-7; CDR3 length: 14; V gene: TRBV13; clone size: few; D gene: -
CDR3 DNA: TGCAGTGCTAGAGATCTTGAAAACATTCAGTACTTC; CDR3 protein: CSARDLENIQYF; J gene: TRBJ2-4; CDR3 length: 12; V gene: TRBV20-1; clone size: -; D gene: -
CDR3 DNA: TGTGCCAGCAGGGGGGCCGGGACAGGGATGTATGGCTACACCTTC; CDR3 protein: CASRGAGTGMYGYTF; J gene: TRBJ1-2; CDR3 length: 15; V gene: TRBV6-1; clone size: -; D gene: TRBD1
CDR3 DNA: TGTGCCAGCAGCTTCGGACACTCCTACGAGCAGTACTTC; CDR3 protein: CASSFGHSYEQYF; J gene: TRBJ2-7; CDR3 length: 13; V gene: TRBV13; clone size: many; D gene: -
CDR3 DNA: TGTGCCAGCAGCCGTGTGTGGGGGGGCCTCTCTGAGCAGTTCTTC; CDR3 protein: CASSRVWGGLSEQFF; J gene: TRBJ2-1; CDR3 length: 15; V gene: TRBV14; clone size: -; D gene: -
CDR3 DNA: TGTGCCAGCAGGGGACTAGCGGGGAGGTCCTACAATGAGCAGTTCTTC; CDR3 protein: CASRGLAGRSYNEQFF; J gene: TRBJ2-1; CDR3 length: 16; V gene: TRBV12-3/TRBV12-4; clone size: -; D gene: TRBD2
CDR3 DNA: TGTGCCAGCAGTTACTCACCGACAGCCCAAGAGACCCAGTACTTC; CDR3 protein: CASSYSPTAQETQYF; J gene: TRBJ2-5; CDR3 length: 15; V gene: TRBV6-5; clone size: -; D gene: -
CDR3 DNA: TGCAGTGCCGGCCAGATTAACTATGGCTACACCTTC; CDR3 protein: CSAGQINYGYTF; J gene: TRBJ1-2; CDR3 length: 12; V gene: TRBV20-1; clone size: -; D gene: -
CDR3 DNA: TGTGCCAGCAGTTACTCCAGCGGGGGGTCCCCCTACTACAATGAGCAGTTCTTC; CDR3 protein: CASSYSSGGSPYYNEQFF; J gene: TRBJ2-1; CDR3 length: 18; V gene: TRBV6-8; clone size: -; D gene: TRBD2
CDR3 DNA: TGTGCCAGCAGTTCCCCCCCTATCAGACCCTCCTACGAGCAGTACTTC; CDR3 protein: CASSSPPIRPSYEQYF; J gene: TRBJ2-7; CDR3 length: 16; V gene: TRBV27; clone size: few; D gene: -
CDR3 DNA: TGCGCCAGCGGACAGGTTCCGTTAACTAGTGAGCAGTTCTTC; CDR3 protein: CASGQVPLTSEQFF; J gene: TRBJ2-1; CDR3 length: 14; V gene: TRBV5-1; clone size: few; D gene: TRBD1
CDR3 DNA: TGTGCCAGTAGTATGATGCCTGATTCACCCCTCCACTTT; CDR3 protein: CASSMMPDSPLHF; J gene: TRBJ1-6; CDR3 length: 13; V gene: TRBV19; clone size: -; D gene: -
CDR3 DNA: TGTGCCAGCAGTTTGAGCGGGGGATACATTCAGTACTTC; CDR3 protein: CASSLSGGYIQYF; J gene: TRBJ2-4; CDR3 length: 13; V gene: TRBV27; clone size: -; D gene: TRBD2
CDR3 DNA: TGTGCCAGCAGACGACTAGCGAGCACAGATACGCAGTATTTT; CDR3 protein: CASRRLASTDTQYF; J gene: TRBJ2-3; CDR3 length: 14; V gene: TRBV6-5; clone size: -; D gene: TRBD2
CDR3 DNA: TGCAGTGCTAACCGTGTGAGGGGCTACGAGCAGTACTTC; CDR3 protein: CSANRVRGYEQYF; J gene: TRBJ2-7; CDR3 length: 13; V gene: TRBV20-1; clone size: few; D gene: -
CDR3 DNA: TGTGCCAGCTTGGGGGTTGCAAGCTCCTACAATGAGCAGTTCTTC; CDR3 protein: CASLGVASSYNEQFF; J gene: TRBJ2-1; CDR3 length: 15; V gene: TRBV5-6; clone size: few; D gene: -
CDR3 DNA: TGTGCCAGCCACCGACAGGCGAACACTGAAGCTTTCTTT; CDR3 protein: CASHRQANTEAFF; J gene: TRBJ1-1; CDR3 length: 13; V gene: TRBV6-1; clone size: -; D gene: -
CDR3 DNA: TGCAGTGCTAGACAACGCACTGAAGCTTTCTTT; CDR3 protein: CSARQRTEAFF; J gene: TRBJ1-1; CDR3 length: 11; V gene: TRBV20-1; clone size: -; D gene: -
CDR3 DNA: TGTGCCTGGAGTTTCCGGATCCATGGCTACACCTTC; CDR3 protein: CAWSFRIHGYTF; J gene: TRBJ1-2; CDR3 length: 12; V gene: TRBV30; clone size: once; D gene: -
CDR3 DNA: TGTGCCAGCAGCTTAGAAGGGGAATCCTACAATGAGCAGTACTTC; CDR3 protein: CASSLEGESYNEQYF; J gene: TRBJ2-5; CDR3 length: 15; V gene: TRBV7-2; clone size: few; D gene: -
CDR3 DNA: TGCAGTGCTAGCTTTACAGGGTTCGGATCTCAGCCCCAGCATTTT; CDR3 protein: CSASFTGFGSQPQHF; J gene: TRBJ1-5; CDR3 length: 15; V gene: TRBV20-1; clone size: -; D gene: -
CDR3 DNA: TGTGCCAGCAGCTTTGAGCCTGACTGGAACACTGAAGCTTTCTTT; CDR3 protein: CASSFEPDWNTEAFF; J gene: TRBJ1-1; CDR3 length: 15; V gene: TRBV7-9; clone size: -; D gene: -
CDR3 DNA: TGTGCCAGCACCAGGGACATTTATAGCAATCAGCCCCGGCATTTT; CDR3 protein: CASTRDIYSNQPRHF; J gene: TRBJ1-5; CDR3 length: 15; V gene: TRBV27; clone size: -; D gene: -
CDR3 DNA: TGCAGTGCTAGAGTATACACAGATACGCAGTATTTT; CDR3 protein: CSARVYTDTQYF; J gene: TRBJ2-3; CDR3 length: 12; V gene: TRBV20-1; clone size: -; D gene: -
CDR3 DNA: TGTGCCAGCTCACCAACCCTCTCAGGGGGCATGCAGTACTTC; CDR3 protein: CASSPTLSGGMQYF; J gene: TRBJ2-5; CDR3 length: 14; V gene: TRBV18; clone size: -; D gene: TRBD1
CDR3 DNA: TGTGCCAGCAGCTTAGAGACATTCTATGGCTACACCTTC; CDR3 protein: CASSLETFYGYTF; J gene: TRBJ1-2; CDR3 length: 13; V gene: TRBV7-9; clone size: few; D gene: -
CDR3 DNA: TGTGCCAGCAGTTCTGGGGCTAGCGGGAGTAGCTTCGATGAGCAGTTCTTC; CDR3 protein: CASSSGASGSSFDEQFF; J gene: TRBJ2-1; CDR3 length: 17; V gene: TRBV28; clone size: -; D gene: TRBD2
CDR3 DNA: TGCAGTGCTAGAGATGCCAGTCCCTCTGGGGCCAACGTCCTGACTTTC; CDR3 protein: CSARDASPSGANVLTF; J gene: TRBJ2-6; CDR3 length: 16; V gene: TRBV20-1; clone size: -; D gene: -
CDR3 DNA: TGTGCCAGCAGCTCCCACCCCGGGACAGGGAAACAAGAGACCCAGTTCTTC; CDR3 protein: CASSSHPGTGKQETQFF; J gene: TRBJ2-1; CDR3 length: 17; V gene: TRBV7-2; clone size: -; D gene: TRBD1
CDR3 DNA: TGTGCCAGCAGTATCTCGACGGCTAGCTATGGCTACACCTTC; CDR3 protein: CASSISTASYGYTF; J gene: TRBJ1-2; CDR3 length: 14; V gene: TRBV6-2/TRBV6-3; clone size: -; D gene: -
CDR3 DNA: TGTGCCAGCAGCCAAAGAGTTGGGGATACGCAGTATTTT; CDR3 protein: CASSQRVGDTQYF; J gene: TRBJ2-3; CDR3 length: 13; V gene: TRBV4-2; clone size: few; D gene: -
CDR3 DNA: TGTGCCAGCGGGGGGGTCGGGGAGCTGTTTTTT; CDR3 protein: CASGGVGELFF; J gene: TRBJ2-2; CDR3 length: 11; V gene: TRBV28; clone size: -; D gene: TRBD2
CDR3 DNA: TGTGCCGCAGGTGGGACTAGCGGCCCCAAGGGTACGCAGTATTTT; CDR3 protein: CAAGGTSGPKGTQYF; J gene: TRBJ2-3; CDR3 length: 15; V gene: TRBV2; clone size: -; D gene: TRBD2
CDR3 DNA: TGCAGTGCTAATAGCGGGGGGGCAAATGAGCAGTACTTC; CDR3 protein: CSANSGGANEQYF; J gene: TRBJ2-5; CDR3 length: 13; V gene: TRBV20-1; clone size: -; D gene: TRBD2
CDR3 DNA: TGCAGCGTGGGGAGGACAGGGACAACTGAGCAGTTCTTC; CDR3 protein: CSVGRTGTTEQFF; J gene: TRBJ2-1; CDR3 length: 13; V gene: TRBV29-1; clone size: few; D gene: TRBD1
CDR3 DNA: TGCGCCAGCAGCGCTAGGGACCCTAACACTGAAGCTTTCTTT; CDR3 protein: CASSARDPNTEAFF; J gene: TRBJ1-1; CDR3 length: 14; V gene: TRBV5-1; clone size: few; D gene: -
CDR3 DNA: TGTGCCAGCAGCACAAAGGTCCAAGAGACCCAGTTCTTC; CDR3 protein: CASSTKVQETQFF; J gene: TRBJ2-1; CDR3 length: 13; V gene: TRBV7-2; clone size: -; D gene: -
CDR3 DNA: TGCGCCAGCAGCGACCCGGGACAGGGTGTTGAGCAGTTCTTC; CDR3 protein: CASSDPGQGVEQFF; J gene: TRBJ2-1; CDR3 length: 14; V gene: TRBV5-1; clone size: few; D gene: TRBD1
CDR3 DNA: TGTGCCAGCAGTTACCCGGGACTAGCGGGAGCCAAAAACATTCAGTACTTC; CDR3 protein: CASSYPGLAGAKNIQYF; J gene: TRBJ2-4; CDR3 length: 17; V gene: TRBV6-5; clone size: -; D gene: TRBD2
CDR3 DNA: TGCAGTGCTAGGCCCCCGACTACCCCGAGGGAGACCCAGTACTTC; CDR3 protein: CSARPPTTPRETQYF; J gene: TRBJ2-5; CDR3 length: 15; V gene: TRBV20-1; clone size: -; D gene: -
CDR3 DNA: TGTGCCAGCAGCCCAGGTGGAGCCTGGGGCATTCAGTACTTC; CDR3 protein: CASSPGGAWGIQYF; J gene: TRBJ2-4; CDR3 length: 14; V gene: TRBV7-9; clone size: few; D gene: -
CDR3 DNA: TGTGCCAGCAGTTACGCCGGATCGAACACCGGGGAGCTGTTTTTT; CDR3 protein: CASSYAGSNTGELFF; J gene: TRBJ2-2; CDR3 length: 15; V gene: TRBV6-5; clone size: -; D gene: -